The present T cell receptor (beta chain) was sequenced within a study of T cells in Graves' hyperthyroidism and ophthalmopathy. Orbital computed tomography, thyroid ultrasound, serum thyroxine and TRAb, and clinical symptoms together informed the diagnoses. The PBMCs had their origin in approximately 10 ml of fresh peripheral blood. It was RNA transcripts that yielded the amplified TCR beta CDR3 regions. First-round RT-PCR targeting the TCR CDR3 was performed with the HTBI primer set. MiXCR, applied by TCRdb to the multiplex PCR reads, yields one record per CDR3 protein. The data show 350,000 or so distinct CDR3 sequences, 15% to 20% seen once. Germline CDR1 reads LNHDA; CDR2 reads SQIVND (reference sequence). The CDR3 has 14 amino acids. Trimming cost V 5 bases and J 3 bases, with 11 bases left between them.

The receptor was isolated from a woman in her forties or fifties with Graves' hyperthyroidism. V is TRBV19 and J is TRBJ1-5; D may be TRBD1 (6 bases). Sequencing used blood. CDR3 amino acids: CASSLGANNQPQHF. The CDR3 coding sequence is TGTGCCAGTAGTTTGGGGGCGAACAATCAGCCCCAGCATTTT.